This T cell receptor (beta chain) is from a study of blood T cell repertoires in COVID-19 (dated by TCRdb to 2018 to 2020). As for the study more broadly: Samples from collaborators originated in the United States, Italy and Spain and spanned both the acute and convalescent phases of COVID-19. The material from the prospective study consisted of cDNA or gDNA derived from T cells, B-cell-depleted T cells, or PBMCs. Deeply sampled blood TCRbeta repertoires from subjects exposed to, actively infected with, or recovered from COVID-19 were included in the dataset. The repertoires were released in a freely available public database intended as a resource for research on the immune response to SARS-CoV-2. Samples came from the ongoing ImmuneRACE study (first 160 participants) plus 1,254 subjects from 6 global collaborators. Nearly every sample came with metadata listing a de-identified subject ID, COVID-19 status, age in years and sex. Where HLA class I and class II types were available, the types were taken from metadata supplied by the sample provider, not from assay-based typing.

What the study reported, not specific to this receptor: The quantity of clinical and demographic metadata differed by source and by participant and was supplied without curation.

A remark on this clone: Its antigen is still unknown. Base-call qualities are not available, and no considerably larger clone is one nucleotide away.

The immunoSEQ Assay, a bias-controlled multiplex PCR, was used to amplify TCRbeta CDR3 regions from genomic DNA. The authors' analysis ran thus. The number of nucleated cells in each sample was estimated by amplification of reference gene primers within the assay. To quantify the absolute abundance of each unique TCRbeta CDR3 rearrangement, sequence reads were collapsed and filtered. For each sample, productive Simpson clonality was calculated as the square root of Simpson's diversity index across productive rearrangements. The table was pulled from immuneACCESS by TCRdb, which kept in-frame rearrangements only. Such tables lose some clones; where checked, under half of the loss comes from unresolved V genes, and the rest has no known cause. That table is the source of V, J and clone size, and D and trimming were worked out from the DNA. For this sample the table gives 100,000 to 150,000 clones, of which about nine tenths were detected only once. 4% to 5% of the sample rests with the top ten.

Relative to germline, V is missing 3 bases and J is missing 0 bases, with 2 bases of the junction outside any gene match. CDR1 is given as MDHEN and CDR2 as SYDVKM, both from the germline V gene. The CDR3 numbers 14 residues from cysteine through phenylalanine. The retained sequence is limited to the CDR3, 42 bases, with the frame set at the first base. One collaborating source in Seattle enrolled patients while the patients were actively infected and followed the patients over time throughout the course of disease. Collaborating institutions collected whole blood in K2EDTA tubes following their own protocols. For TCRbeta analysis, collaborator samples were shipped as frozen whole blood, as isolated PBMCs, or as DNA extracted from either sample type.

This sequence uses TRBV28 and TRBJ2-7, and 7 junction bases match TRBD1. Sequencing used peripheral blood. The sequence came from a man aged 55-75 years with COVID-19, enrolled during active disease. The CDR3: CASSFTGASYEQYF. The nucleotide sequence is TGTGCCAGCAGTTTCACAGGGGCCTCCTACGAGCAGTACTTC.